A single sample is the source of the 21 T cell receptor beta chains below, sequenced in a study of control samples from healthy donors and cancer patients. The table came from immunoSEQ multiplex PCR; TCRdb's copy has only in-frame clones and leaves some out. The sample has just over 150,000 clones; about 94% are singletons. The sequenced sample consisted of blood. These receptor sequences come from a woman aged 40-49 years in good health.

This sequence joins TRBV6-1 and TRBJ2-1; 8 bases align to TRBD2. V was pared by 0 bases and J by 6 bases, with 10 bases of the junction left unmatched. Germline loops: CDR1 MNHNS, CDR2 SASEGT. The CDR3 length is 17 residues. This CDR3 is CASSEALLGGGRNEQFF. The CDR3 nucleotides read TGTGCCAGCAGTGAAGCGCTTCTCGGGGGGGGCCGCAATGAGCAGTTCTTC.

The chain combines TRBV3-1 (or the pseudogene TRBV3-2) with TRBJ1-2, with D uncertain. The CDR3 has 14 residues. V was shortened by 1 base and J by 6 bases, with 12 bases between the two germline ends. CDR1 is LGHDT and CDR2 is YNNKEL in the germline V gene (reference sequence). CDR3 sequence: CASSQGATADGYTF. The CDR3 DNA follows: TGTGCCAGCAGCCAAGGGGCCACGGCGGATGGCTACACCTTC.

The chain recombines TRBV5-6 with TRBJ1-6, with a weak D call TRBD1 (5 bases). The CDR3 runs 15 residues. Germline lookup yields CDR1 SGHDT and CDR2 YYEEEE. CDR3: CASEWGLTSNSPLHF. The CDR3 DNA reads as TGTGCGAGCGAATGGGGCCTAACTTCTAATTCACCCCTCCACTTT.

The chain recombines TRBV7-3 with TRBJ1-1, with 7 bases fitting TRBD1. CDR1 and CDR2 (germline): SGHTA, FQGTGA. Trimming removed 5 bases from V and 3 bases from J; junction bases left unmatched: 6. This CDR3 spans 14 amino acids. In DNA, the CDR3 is TGTGCCAGCAGCACCCGACAGGGCTACACTGAAGCTTTCTTT. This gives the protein CASSTRQGYTEAFF. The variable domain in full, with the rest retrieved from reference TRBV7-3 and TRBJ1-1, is GAGVSQTPSNKVTEKGKYVELRCDPISGHTALYWYRQSLGQGPEFLIYFQGTGAADDSGLPNDRFFAVRPEGSVSTLKIQRTERGDSAVYLCASSTRQGYTEAFFGQGTRLTVV.

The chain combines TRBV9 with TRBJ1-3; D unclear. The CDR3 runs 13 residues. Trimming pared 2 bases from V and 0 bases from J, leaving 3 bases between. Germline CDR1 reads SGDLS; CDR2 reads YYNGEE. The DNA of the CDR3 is TGTGCCAGCAGCGTTTCCTCTGGAAACACCATATATTTT. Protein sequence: CASSVSSGNTIYF.

The CDR3 bases are TGTGCTAGTGTGGGCAGTTGGACGATGAGCGAGCAGTACTTC. The encoded protein is CASVGSWTMSEQYF. The chain couples TRBV12-5 to TRBJ2-7; no definite D call. Germline V gene data show CDR1 as LGHNT and CDR2 as FRNRAP. V lost 7 bases and J 6 bases, leaving 19 bases between the germline ends. The CDR3 runs to 14 residues.

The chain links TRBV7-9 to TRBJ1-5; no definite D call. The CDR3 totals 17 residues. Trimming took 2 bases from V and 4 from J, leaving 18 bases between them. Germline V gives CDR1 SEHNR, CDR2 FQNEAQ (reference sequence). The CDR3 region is CASSLYAPSGSNQPQHF. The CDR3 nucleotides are TGTGCCAGCAGCTTATACGCCCCTTCGGGAAGTAATCAGCCCCAGCATTTT.

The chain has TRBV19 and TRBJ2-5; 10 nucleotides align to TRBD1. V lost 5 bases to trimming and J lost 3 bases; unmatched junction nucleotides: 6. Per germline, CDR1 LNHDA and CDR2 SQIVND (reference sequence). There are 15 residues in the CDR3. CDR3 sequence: CASSGRTGGEETQYF. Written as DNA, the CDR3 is TGTGCCAGTAGTGGAAGGACAGGGGGGGAAGAGACCCAGTACTTC.

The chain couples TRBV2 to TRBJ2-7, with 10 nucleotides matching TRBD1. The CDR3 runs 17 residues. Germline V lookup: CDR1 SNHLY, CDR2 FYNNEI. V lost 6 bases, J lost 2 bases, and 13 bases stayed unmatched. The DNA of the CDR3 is TGTGCCAGCAGCGCCTTTACCTATGGACAGGGGGCCTACGAGCAGTACTTC. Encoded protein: CASSAFTYGQGAYEQYF.

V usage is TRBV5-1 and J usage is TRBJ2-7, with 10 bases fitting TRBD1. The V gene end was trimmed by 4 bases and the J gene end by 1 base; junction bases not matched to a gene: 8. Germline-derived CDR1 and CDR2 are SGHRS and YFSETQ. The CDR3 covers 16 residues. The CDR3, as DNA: TGCGCCAGCAGCGGTCGACAGGGGGCCTATTCCTACGAGCAGTACTTC. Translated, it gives CASSGRQGAYSYEQYF.

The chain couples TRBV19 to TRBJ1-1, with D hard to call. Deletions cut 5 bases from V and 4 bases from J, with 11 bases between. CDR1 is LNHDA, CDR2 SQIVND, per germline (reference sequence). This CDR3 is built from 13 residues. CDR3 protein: CASSSPSGTEAFF. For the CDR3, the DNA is TGTGCCAGTAGTTCACCTTCGGGCACTGAAGCTTTCTTT.

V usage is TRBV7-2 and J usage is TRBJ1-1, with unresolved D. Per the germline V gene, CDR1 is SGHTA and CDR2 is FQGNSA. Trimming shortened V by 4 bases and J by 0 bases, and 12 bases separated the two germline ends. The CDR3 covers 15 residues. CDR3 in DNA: TGTGCCAGCAGCTGGGTGTTTCCCATGAACACTGAAGCTTTCTTT. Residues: CASSWVFPMNTEAFF.

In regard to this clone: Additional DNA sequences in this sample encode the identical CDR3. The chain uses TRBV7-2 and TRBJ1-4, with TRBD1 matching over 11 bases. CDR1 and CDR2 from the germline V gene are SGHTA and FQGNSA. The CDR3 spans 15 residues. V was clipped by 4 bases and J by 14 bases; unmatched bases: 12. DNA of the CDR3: TGTGCCAGCAGCTCCGGGACAGGGGGGCGGGGGGCTCTGTTTTTT. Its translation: CASSSGTGGRGALFF. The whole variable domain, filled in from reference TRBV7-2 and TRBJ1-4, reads GAGVSQSPSNKVTEKGKDVELRCDPISGHTALYWYRQSLGQGLEFLIYFQGNSAPDKSGLPSDRFSAERTGGSVSTLTIQRTQQEDSAVYLCASSSGTGGRGALFFGSGTQLSVL.

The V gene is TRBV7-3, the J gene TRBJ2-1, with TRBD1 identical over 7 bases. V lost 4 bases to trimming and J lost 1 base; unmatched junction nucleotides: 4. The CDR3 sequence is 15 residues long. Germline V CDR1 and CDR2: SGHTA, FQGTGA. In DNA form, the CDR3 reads TGTGCCAGCAGCTCCGGGACAGCGTCCTACAATGAGCAGTTCTTC. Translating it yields CASSSGTASYNEQFF.

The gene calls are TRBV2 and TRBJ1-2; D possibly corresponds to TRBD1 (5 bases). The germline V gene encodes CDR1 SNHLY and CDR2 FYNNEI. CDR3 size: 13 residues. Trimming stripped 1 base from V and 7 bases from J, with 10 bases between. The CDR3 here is CASSEGGAGGYTF. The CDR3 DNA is TGTGCCAGCAGTGAAGGAGGGGCTGGTGGCTACACCTTC.

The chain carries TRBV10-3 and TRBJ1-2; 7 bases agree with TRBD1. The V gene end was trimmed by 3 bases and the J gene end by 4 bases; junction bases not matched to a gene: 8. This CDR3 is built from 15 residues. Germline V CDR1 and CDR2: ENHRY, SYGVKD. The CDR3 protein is CAISDRGGESYGYTF. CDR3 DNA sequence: TGTGCCATCAGTGATAGAGGGGGCGAGAGCTATGGCTACACCTTC.

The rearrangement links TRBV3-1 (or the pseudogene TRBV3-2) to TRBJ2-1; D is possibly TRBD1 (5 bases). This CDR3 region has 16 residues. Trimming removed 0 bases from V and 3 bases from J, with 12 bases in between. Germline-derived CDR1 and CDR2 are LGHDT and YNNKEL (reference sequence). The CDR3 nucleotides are TGTGCCAGCAGCCAAGATCAAGAGACAGTCTACAATGAGCAGTTCTTC. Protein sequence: CASSQDQETVYNEQFF.

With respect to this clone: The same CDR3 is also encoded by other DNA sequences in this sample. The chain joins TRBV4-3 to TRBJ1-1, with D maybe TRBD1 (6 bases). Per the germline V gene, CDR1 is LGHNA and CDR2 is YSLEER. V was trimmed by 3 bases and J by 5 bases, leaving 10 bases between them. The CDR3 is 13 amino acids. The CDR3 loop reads CASSQDRGTEAFF. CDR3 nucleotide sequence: TGCGCCAGCAGCCAGGACAGAGGGACTGAAGCTTTCTTT.

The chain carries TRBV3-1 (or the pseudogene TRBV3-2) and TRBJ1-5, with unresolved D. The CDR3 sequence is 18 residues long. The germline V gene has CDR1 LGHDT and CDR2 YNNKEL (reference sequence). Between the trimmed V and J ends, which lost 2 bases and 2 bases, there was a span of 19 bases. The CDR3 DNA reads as TGTGCCAGCAGCCAACACCATAGGTCCCCGGCGCGCAATCAGCCCCAGCATTTT. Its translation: CASSQHHRSPARNQPQHF.

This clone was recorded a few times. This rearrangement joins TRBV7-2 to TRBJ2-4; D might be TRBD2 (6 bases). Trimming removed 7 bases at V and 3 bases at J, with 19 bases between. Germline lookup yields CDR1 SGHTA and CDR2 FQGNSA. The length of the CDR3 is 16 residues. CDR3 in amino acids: CASTRMGGVFKNIQYF. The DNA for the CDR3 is TGTGCCAGCACAAGGATGGGGGGTGTTTTCAAAAACATTCAGTACTTC.

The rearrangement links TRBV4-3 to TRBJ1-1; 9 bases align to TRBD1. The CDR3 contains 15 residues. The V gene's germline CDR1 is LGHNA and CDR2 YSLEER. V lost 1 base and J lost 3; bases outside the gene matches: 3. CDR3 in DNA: TGCGCCAGCAGCCAAGCCGGGACAGGGCACACTGAAGCTTTCTTT. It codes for CASSQAGTGHTEAFF.